This T cell receptor (beta chain) was obtained from a study of T-cell reconstitution after alpha-beta-depleted transplantation in children. Whole-study findings and limits: Elevated TCRbeta diversity at day 60 was traced, in some patients, to surviving recipient T cells and thymic progenitors. Several hundred expanded graft clones reportedly gave rise to the alpha-beta T cells present about two months after transplant. From newly produced T cells came most of the T-cell counts and diversity one year after transplant.

V gave up 1 base and J gave up 0 bases, with 7 bases separating them. The CDR3 contains 15 residues. The authors prepared the TCRbeta library with unique molecular identifiers. TCRdb reprocessed the PCR reads with MiXCR, giving one entry per CDR3 protein. The table lists about 250,000 distinct CDR3 sequences, around 25% of them singletons. This clonotype was found a few times. The antigen is not known. This chain connects TRBV12-3 or TRBV12-4 to TRBJ1-3; D is uncertain. The clonotype originates from a female patient aged 2-9 years who had a stem cell transplant for congenital amegakaryocytic thrombocytopenia, so the T cells may come from the graft donor. The specimen was PBMCs, mostly from graft donor cells, collected 360 days after TCRalphabeta/CD19-depleted stem cell transplant. The CDR3 loop is CASSLVPFSGNTIYF. The CDR3 bases are TGTGCCAGCAGTTTAGTCCCGTTCTCTGGAAACACCATATATTTT.